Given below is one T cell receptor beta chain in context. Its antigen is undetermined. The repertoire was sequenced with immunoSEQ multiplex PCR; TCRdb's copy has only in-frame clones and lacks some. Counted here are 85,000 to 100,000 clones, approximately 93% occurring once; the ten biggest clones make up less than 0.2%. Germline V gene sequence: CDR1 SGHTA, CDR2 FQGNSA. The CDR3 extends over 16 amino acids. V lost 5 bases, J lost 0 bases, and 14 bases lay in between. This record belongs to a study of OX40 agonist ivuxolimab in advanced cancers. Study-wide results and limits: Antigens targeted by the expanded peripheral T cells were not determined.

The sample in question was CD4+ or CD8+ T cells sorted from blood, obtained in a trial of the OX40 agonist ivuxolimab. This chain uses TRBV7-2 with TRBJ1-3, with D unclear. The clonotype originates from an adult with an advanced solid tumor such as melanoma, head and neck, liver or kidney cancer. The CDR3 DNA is TGTGCCAGCAGCCCCAACGGACGGTCCTCTGGAAACACCATATATTTT. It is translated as CASSPNGRSSGNTIYF.